Listed below are T cell receptor beta chains from one sample, sequenced in a study of T cell responses to AZD1222 COVID-19 vaccine. Clones were read by immunoSEQ multiplex PCR, and TCRdb kept only the in-frame ones, dropping some. The sample has 100,000 to 120,000 clones; roughly 89% are singletons. The sequencing here drew on peripheral blood, taken 28 days after the second AZD1222 dose. These receptors were taken from an adult who received the AZD1222 COVID-19 vaccine. The CDR3 runs from the conserved cysteine through the conserved F or W. The D gene is left open where the match is weak. Rows give clone size only sometimes, using once, few, many, or a class for an expanded clone.

J,D,size,V,CDR3,DNA
TRBJ2-7,.,.,TRBV5-4,CASSLGGTPRDEQYF,TGTGCCAGCAGCTTAGGTGGGACTCCCCGTGACGAGCAGTACTTC
TRBJ2-7,TRBD2,.,TRBV6-5,CASSYGRSGVAYEQYF,TGTGCCAGCAGTTATGGGAGAAGCGGGGTGGCCTACGAGCAGTACTTC
TRBJ1-5,TRBD1,once,TRBV30,CAWSPDRERKSNQPQHF,TGTGCCTGGAGTCCGGACAGGGAAAGAAAAAGCAATCAGCCCCAGCATTTT
TRBJ2-3,.,.,TRBV6-1,CASSEAPRTDTQYF,TGTGCCAGCAGTGAAGCACCCCGCACAGATACGCAGTATTTT
TRBJ2-7,TRBD2,.,TRBV7-2,CASSLGGSAYEQYF,TGTGCCAGCAGTCTGGGAGGGAGTGCCTACGAGCAGTACTTC
TRBJ1-6,.,.,TRBV19,CASREDGRDNSPLHF,TGTGCCAGTAGGGAGGACGGACGGGATAATTCACCCCTCCACTTT
TRBJ2-7,.,.,TRBV18,CASSLFIGDYEQYF,TGTGCCAGCTCACTTTTCATCGGGGACTACGAGCAGTACTTC
TRBJ2-1,TRBD1,.,TRBV19,CASSDKRGQGRDEQFF,TGTGCCAGTAGTGATAAGAGGGGGCAGGGTAGGGATGAGCAGTTCTTC
TRBJ1-1,.,.,TRBV6-5,CASSYFGNTEAFF,TGTGCCAGCAGTTACTTCGGTAACACTGAAGCTTTCTTT
TRBJ1-5,TRBD1,.,TRBV18,CASSPLGQVQHF,TGTGCCAGCTCACCCCTGGGACAGGTTCAGCATTTT
TRBJ1-4,TRBD1,once,TRBV29-1,CSVLGQTNEKLFF,TGCAGCGTACTGGGACAGACTAATGAAAAACTGTTTTTT
TRBJ2-1,.,once,TRBV7-2,CASSPGGGRKYNEQFF,TGTGCCAGCAGCCCTGGGGGCGGGAGAAAATACAATGAGCAGTTCTTC
TRBJ1-5,.,.,TRBV29-1,CSVASGLNQPQHF,TGCAGCGTTGCCTCCGGTCTTAATCAGCCCCAGCATTTT
TRBJ2-7,TRBD1,once,TRBV29-1,CSVGGDRVYEQYF,TGCAGCGTTGGGGGGGACAGGGTCTACGAGCAGTACTTC
TRBJ1-1,.,.,TRBV7-5,CARRQIPGQGDTEAFF,TGTGCCAGAAGACAAATTCCGGGACAGGGGGACACTGAAGCTTTCTTT
TRBJ2-2,TRBD2,.,TRBV5-5,CASSAGVGGELFF,TGTGCCAGCTCGGCGGGGGTAGGCGGGGAGCTGTTTTTT
TRBJ2-5,TRBD2,.,TRBV7-3,CASSSAGGRAETQYF,TGTGCCAGCAGCTCCGCTGGCGGGAGGGCCGAGACCCAGTACTTC
TRBJ2-1,.,.,TRBV7-2,CASSLEGAQFF,TGTGCCAGCAGCTTAGAGGGCGCCCAGTTCTTC
TRBJ1-1,.,.,TRBV7-9,CASSSDSVETEAFF,TGTGCCAGCAGCTCCGACTCCGTTGAGACTGAAGCTTTCTTT
TRBJ1-4,.,.,TRBV6-5,CASTLGDLNEKLFF,TGTGCCAGCACCCTCGGGGATTTAAATGAAAAACTGTTTTTT
TRBJ1-5,.,.,TRBV19,CASTLAGRGQPQHF,TGTGCCAGTACTCTAGCTGGGCGAGGACAGCCCCAGCATTTT
TRBJ2-2,TRBD1,.,TRBV24-1,CATSATGTGNTGELFF,TGTGCCACCAGTGCTACCGGGACAGGGAACACCGGGGAGCTGTTTTTT